These 24 T cell receptor beta chains came from one sample sequenced in a study of beta chain features in type 1 diabetes (dated by TCRdb to between 2018 and 2020). Study-wide conclusions, independent of this receptor: Type 1 diabetes patients showed a moderate but significant shortening of TCRB CDR3 length in all four CD4+ subsets.

The method behind the library was the immunoSEQ multiplex PCR assay. The entire isolated RNA was reverse transcribed using the High Capacity cDNA Reverse Transcription Kit, and thus expressed TCRB transcripts were sequenced. In its TCRdb copy, this immuneACCESS table keeps in-frame sequences only and misses some clones. Where compared with another copy, unresolved V genes explain less than half of these, and the others have no known cause. This sample comprises 100,000 to 150,000 clones, 17% of them detected only once. 2.6% of the sample is held by the ten biggest clonotypes. The antigens for these receptors are not known. The sequencing sample was made of central memory CD4+ T cells from blood. The origin of the receptors is a man aged 18 to 30 with type 1 diabetes.

In its sample, this clone was seen many times. This sequence joins TRBV18 and TRBJ1-5, with D unresolved. V lost 4 bases and J 4 bases, leaving 5 bases between the germline ends. The CDR3 is 12 residues long. The V gene's germline CDR1 is KGHSH and CDR2 LQKENI. The CDR3 coding sequence is TGTGCCAGCTCACGTCAAAATCAGCCCCAGCATTTT. Its translation is CASSRQNQPQHF.

This chain uses TRBV5-1 with TRBJ1-2, with a weak D call TRBD1 (5 bases). The CDR3 contains 16 residues. Germline V gives CDR1 SGHRS, CDR2 YFSETQ. Between the trimmed V and J ends, which lost 0 bases and 4 bases, there was a span of 16 bases. CDR3 bases: TGCGCCAGCAGCTTGGGTATTGGGCCAGGGATCTATGGCTACACCTTC. It yields the protein CASSLGIGPGIYGYTF.

The rearrangement uses TRBV5-1 and TRBJ1-2; D is unclear. The CDR3 has 15 amino acids. Germline V gives CDR1 SGHRS, CDR2 YFSETQ. Trimming removed 1 base from V and 4 bases from J, with 14 bases in between. The CDR3 DNA reads TGCGCCAGCAGCTTGATAACGGATTCGGTCTATGGCTACACCTTC. Its translation is CASSLITDSVYGYTF.

The chain combines TRBV6-6 with TRBJ2-1; D assignment may be TRBD1 or TRBD2 (6 bases each). Germline CDR1 is MNHNY and CDR2 is SVGAGI (reference sequence). Trimming took off 0 bases at V and 5 bases at J, with 11 bases between the two ends. The length of the CDR3 is 15 residues. The DNA for the CDR3 is TGTGCCAGCAGTTACTCAGGAGGGGGAAACAATGAGCAGTTCTTC. This sequence encodes CASSYSGGGNNEQFF.

The chain recombines TRBV5-1 with TRBJ2-6; the D gene is possibly TRBD2 (6 bases). CDR3 length: 18 amino acids. Germline values: CDR1 SGHRS, CDR2 YFSETQ. Trimming shortened V by 0 bases and J by 2 bases, and 15 bases separated the two germline ends. The CDR3 loop reads CASSLVASVSAGANVLTF. The CDR3 nucleotides read TGCGCCAGCAGCTTGGTGGCTAGCGTAAGCGCTGGGGCCAACGTCCTGACTTTC.

The chain is built from TRBV30 and TRBJ2-7; 7 bases are shared with TRBD1. This CDR3 region has 14 residues. Germline V gives CDR1 GTSNPN, CDR2 SVGIG (reference sequence). The V segment lost 4 bases and the J segment 5 bases; nucleotides outside the gene matches: 11. The CDR3: CAWTPTGRRDEQYF. The DNA for the CDR3 is TGTGCCTGGACGCCGACAGGGCGAAGAGACGAGCAGTACTTC.

In its sample, this clone was seen a few times. CDR3 coding DNA: TGTGCCAGCAGTTTAGCAGGGGCTGGGGCCAACGTCCTGACTTTC. Translated, it gives CASSLAGAGANVLTF. This chain joins TRBV27 and TRBJ2-6; TRBD1 is a possible D gene (6 bases). The CDR3 consists of 15 residues. Trimming took off 2 bases at V and 2 bases at J, with 7 bases between the two ends. Looked up from germline, CDR1 is MNHEY and CDR2 is SMNVEV (reference sequence).

This clone was picked up a small number of times. The chain combines TRBV18 with TRBJ2-1, with 11 bases lining up with TRBD2. CDR1 and CDR2 (germline): KGHSH, LQKENI. This CDR3 is 16 amino acids long. Trimming removed 3 bases from V and 3 bases from J; junction bases left unmatched: 4. CDR3 DNA sequence: TGTGCCAGCTCACCCCCGGGACTAGCGGTCTACAATGAGCAGTTCTTC. It codes for CASSPPGLAVYNEQFF.

There are a few counts of this clone. V gene TRBV2 combines with J gene TRBJ2-7, with 7 bases that match TRBD2. Germline V CDR1 and CDR2: SNHLY, FYNNEI. CDR3 length equals 11 residues. V was pared by 9 bases and J by 5 bases, with 4 bases of the junction left unmatched. CDR3 nucleotide sequence: TGTGCCAGTAGACTAGCTGACGAGCAGTACTTC. Protein: CASRLADEQYF.

The V and J genes are TRBV7-2 and TRBJ2-1; D not certain. The germline V gene has CDR1 SGHTA and CDR2 FQGNSA. Trimming removed 7 bases at V and 7 bases at J, with 8 bases between. The CDR3 covers 11 residues. Here the CDR3 reads CASKLGNEQFF. The CDR3 bases are TGTGCCAGCAAGTTGGGTAATGAGCAGTTCTTC.

This clone showed up just a few times. The rearrangement uses TRBV9 and TRBJ2-1, with D unclear. From germline, CDR1 is SGDLS and CDR2 YYNGEE. V lost 0 bases to trimming and J lost 6 bases, with 7 bases between them. The CDR3 runs 13 residues. CDR3 protein: CASSVANSNEQFF. In DNA, the CDR3 is TGTGCCAGCAGCGTAGCGAACTCCAATGAGCAGTTCTTC.

Note on this clone: The sample holds other DNA sequences that translate to the same CDR3. This chain connects TRBV29-1 to TRBJ2-3; maybe TRBD2 (6 bases). Germline V CDR1 and CDR2: SQVTM, ANQGSEA. CDR3 length equals 14 residues. V gave up 5 bases and J gave up 3 bases, with 15 bases separating them. For the CDR3, the DNA is TGCAGCGTTTATGGGACGGCGGGAACAGATACGCAGTATTTT. Amino acid sequence: CSVYGTAGTDTQYF.

The V gene is TRBV7-9, the J gene TRBJ1-4; D call uncertain. The germline V and J ends were trimmed by 4 bases and 4 bases, with 13 bases remaining between them. The germline V gene encodes CDR1 SEHNR and CDR2 FQNEAQ (reference sequence). This CDR3 has 15 amino acids. CDR3 bases: TGTGCCAGCAGCTCCCTAGGGCCCGGTAATGAAAAACTGTTTTTT. Its translation: CASSSLGPGNEKLFF.

V usage is TRBV5-6 and J usage is TRBJ2-5; unclear D gene. The V end was cut by 4 bases, the J end by 4 bases, with 17 bases between. CDR1 and CDR2 (germline): SGHDT, YYEEEE. The CDR3 length is 15 residues. The CDR3 here is CASSRFGVGRETQYF. DNA for the CDR3: TGTGCCAGCAGCCGATTTGGAGTGGGCCGAGAGACCCAGTACTTC.

This clone was counted many times. This chain connects TRBV5-1 to TRBJ1-2; D gene ambiguous. The CDR3 covers 14 residues. V was clipped by 4 bases and J by 5 bases, with 15 bases between them. CDR1 SGHRS and CDR2 YFSETQ come from the germline V gene. CDR3 DNA sequence: TGCGCCAGCAGCCAAACAGCCGAGCGATATGGCTACACCTTC. This gives the protein CASSQTAERYGYTF.

This clone has a handful of counts. The rearrangement joins TRBV29-1 to TRBJ2-7, with D possibly being TRBD1 (5 bases). Germline CDR1 is SQVTM and CDR2 is ANQGSEA. CDR3 length: 13 amino acids. The germline V and J ends were trimmed by 6 bases and 0 bases, with 12 bases remaining between them. The CDR3 DNA follows: TGCAGCGTGGAACTGGACACCTCCTACGAGCAGTACTTC. Protein sequence: CSVELDTSYEQYF.

The DNA of the CDR3 is TGTGCCAGCAGCCAACTAAGTAGCGGGGTAAAGACCCAGTACTTC. Residues: CASSQLSSGVKTQYF. V gene TRBV5-4 combines with J gene TRBJ2-5; 8 nucleotides align to TRBD2. The CDR3 has 15 amino acids. Germline trimming cut 4 bases from V and 6 bases from J; bases unmatched to any gene: 11. Germline CDR1 and CDR2: SGHNT and YYREEE (reference sequence).

Comment on this clone: Other nucleotide sequences from this sample produce the same CDR3. V is TRBV7-2 and J is TRBJ2-7; D uncertain. This CDR3 has 13 residues. V gave up 0 bases and J gave up 0 bases, with 3 bases separating them. Germline assignment: CDR1 SGHTA and CDR2 FQGNSA. The CDR3 nucleotides read TGTGCCAGCAGCTTAGCGGGCTCCTACGAGCAGTACTTC. This gives the protein CASSLAGSYEQYF.

V and J are TRBV14 and TRBJ2-2, with 9 positions matching TRBD2. CDR1 and CDR2 from the germline V gene are SGHDN and FVKESK. This CDR3 comprises 16 residues. The trim removed 4 bases at V and 6 bases at J, leaving 9 bases unmatched. The DNA of the CDR3 is TGTGCCAGCAGCCGGTACCGCGGGAGGGCCGCCGGGGAGCTGTTTTTT. Protein sequence: CASSRYRGRAAGELFF.

This clone was picked up a small number of times. V usage is TRBV2 and J usage is TRBJ1-4, with 8 bases fitting TRBD1. CDR1 SNHLY and CDR2 FYNNEI come from the germline V gene. V gave up 6 bases and J gave up 4 bases; unmatched junction bases: 4. The CDR3 totals 14 residues. The DNA for the CDR3 is TGTGCCAGCAGCTTACAGGGGGGTAATGAAAAACTGTTTTTT. Protein product: CASSLQGGNEKLFF.

This clone was recorded a few times. This CDR3 reads CAWSPGSTSSDEQYF. CDR3 coding DNA: TGTGCCTGGAGCCCAGGGTCCACCTCATCCGACGAGCAGTACTTC. The rearrangement joins TRBV30 to TRBJ2-7; D may be TRBD1 (5 bases). Trimming pared 3 bases from V and 5 bases from J, leaving 20 bases between. The CDR3 totals 15 residues. Germline values: CDR1 GTSNPN, CDR2 SVGIG (reference sequence). The entire variable domain, with the rest obtained from reference TRBV30 and TRBJ2-7, is as follows: SQTIHQWPATLVQPVGSPLSLECTVEGTSNPNLYWYRQAAGRGLQLLFYSVGIGQISSEVPQNLSASRPQDRQFILSSKKLLLSDSGFYLCAWSPGSTSSDEQYFGPGTRLTVT.

This clone has more than one count but fewer than ten. The chain carries TRBV2 and TRBJ1-1, with no clear D. CDR3 length: 13 amino acids. V lost 6 bases and J lost 1, with 9 bases in between. The V gene's germline CDR1 is SNHLY and CDR2 FYNNEI. In nucleotides, the CDR3 is TGTGCCAGCAGCGCACCGGCGAACACTGAAGCTTTCTTT. Its protein is CASSAPANTEAFF.

For this clone: At one end the junction does not follow the germline gene, possibly because of a read error. The CDR3 reads CASSSPSTGWGVF. The DNA for the CDR3 is TGTGCCAGCAGTTCCCCATCGACAGGGTGGGGGGTATTT. The gene calls are TRBV28 and TRBJ1-3; 7 bases align to TRBD1. This CDR3 is built from 13 residues. Germline V gives CDR1 MDHEN, CDR2 SYDVKM.

Note on this clone: This sequence is one base from a far larger clone and is likely a read error. The chain is built from TRBV30 and TRBJ2-7, with D possibly being TRBD2 (7 bases). The CDR3 spans 12 residues. Germline V gene lookup returns CDR1 GTSNPN and CDR2 SVGIG (reference sequence). Trimming removed 8 bases from V and 2 bases from J, with 13 bases in between. CDR3 region: CAQMGGPYEQYF. CDR3 DNA sequence: TGTGCCCAAATGGGGGGGCCCTACGAGCAGTACTTC.